These 8 T cell receptor beta chains share one sample of origin, sequenced in a study of shared T cell receptors in the human thymus. Profiling relied on immunoSEQ multiplex PCR, and the TCRdb table lists in-frame clones only, not all of them. The sample holds roughly 710,000 clones, roughly 88% seen once. These data also formed part of another study, on human thymus T cells.

What was sequenced was thymocytes. These receptors were collected from a girl less than two years old with a congenital heart defect.

The chain is built from TRBV28 and TRBJ2-1; 11 nucleotides align to TRBD1. The CDR3 has 13 residues. Germline-derived CDR1 and CDR2 are MDHEN and SYDVKM. V trimming: 6 bases; J trimming: 9 bases; junction bases outside the gene matches: 4. The DNA for the CDR3 is TGTGCCAGCAGAAAGGACAGGGGGCCTGAGCAGTTCTTC. It translates to CASRKDRGPEQFF.

This clone came up once. This chain links TRBV7-9 with TRBJ1-2; perhaps TRBD1 as D (6 bases). The ends were cut back, 5 bases at V and 8 bases at J, with 18 bases in the middle. CDR3 length: 14 residues. Germline lookup yields CDR1 SEHNR and CDR2 FQNEAQ (reference sequence). CDR3 residues: CASSPEVQGDGYTF. As DNA, the CDR3 is TGTGCCAGCAGCCCGGAGGTACAGGGAGACGGCTACACCTTC.

The chain couples TRBV19 to TRBJ2-1; TRBD1 matches at 9 bases. Trimming removed 9 bases from V and 0 bases from J; junction bases left unmatched: 12. This CDR3 has 17 amino acids. Per germline, CDR1 LNHDA and CDR2 SQIVND (reference sequence). The CDR3 sequence: CASVPGQGFSSYNEQFF. CDR3 DNA sequence: TGTGCCAGCGTTCCGGGACAGGGCTTCAGCTCCTACAATGAGCAGTTCTTC.

The CDR3 here is CASSQDFTPRTAEKRPQHF. CDR3 nucleotides: TGCGCCAGCAGCCAAGATTTCACCCCGCGGACAGCTGAGAAGAGGCCCCAGCATTTT. The V and J genes are TRBV4-1 and TRBJ1-5; maybe TRBD1 (6 bases). The CDR3 has 19 residues. Germline-derived CDR1 and CDR2 are MGHRA and YSYEKL. Trimming took off 0 bases at V and 9 bases at J, with 27 bases between the two ends.

The genes are TRBV4-1 and TRBJ1-5; D remains ambiguous. The length of the CDR3 is 16 residues. CDR1 and CDR2 (germline): MGHRA, YSYEKL. V gave up 2 bases and J gave up 8 bases, with 19 bases separating them. The CDR3 region is CASSQIRPTGREPQHF. The CDR3 DNA is TGCGCCAGCAGCCAAATACGACCAACCGGTCGGGAGCCCCAGCATTTT.

This chain connects TRBV12-5 to TRBJ2-7; 8 bases align to TRBD1. CDR3 size: 16 residues. The germline V gene has CDR1 LGHNT and CDR2 FRNRAP. V was pared by 6 bases and J by 3 bases, with 13 bases of the junction left unmatched. The CDR3 spells CASGPYQPTGGYEQYF. The CDR3 region has the DNA TGTGCTAGTGGCCCGTACCAACCAACAGGGGGCTACGAGCAGTACTTC. The variable domain in full, with the rest retrieved from reference TRBV12-5 and TRBJ2-7, is DARVTQTPRHKVTEMGQEVTMRCQPILGHNTVFWYRQTMMQGLELLAYFRNRAPLDDSGMPKDRFSAEMPDATLATLKIQPSEPRDSAVYFCASGPYQPTGGYEQYFGPGTRLTVT.

This clone was recorded only once. The genes are TRBV7-9 and TRBJ1-2; perhaps TRBD1 as D (5 bases). V lost 5 bases, J lost 4 bases, and 20 bases lay in between. The CDR3 spans 16 residues. Per germline, CDR1 SEHNR and CDR2 FQNEAQ (reference sequence). The CDR3 region has the DNA TGTGCCAGCAGCCCTTGGGGCAGGTCCAGGAGCTATGGCTACACCTTC. This translates into CASSPWGRSRSYGYTF.

This clone occurred a few times. V gene TRBV11-2 combines with J gene TRBJ1-6; D perhaps matches TRBD1 (5 bases). Looked up from germline, CDR1 is SGHAT and CDR2 is FQNNGV. The CDR3 is made up of 18 amino acids. Between the trimmed V and J ends, which lost 0 bases and 8 bases, there was a span of 20 bases. The CDR3: CASSLDRSHGGWDSPLHF. The CDR3 DNA sequence: TGTGCCAGCAGCTTAGATCGCTCCCACGGGGGGTGGGATTCACCCCTCCACTTT.